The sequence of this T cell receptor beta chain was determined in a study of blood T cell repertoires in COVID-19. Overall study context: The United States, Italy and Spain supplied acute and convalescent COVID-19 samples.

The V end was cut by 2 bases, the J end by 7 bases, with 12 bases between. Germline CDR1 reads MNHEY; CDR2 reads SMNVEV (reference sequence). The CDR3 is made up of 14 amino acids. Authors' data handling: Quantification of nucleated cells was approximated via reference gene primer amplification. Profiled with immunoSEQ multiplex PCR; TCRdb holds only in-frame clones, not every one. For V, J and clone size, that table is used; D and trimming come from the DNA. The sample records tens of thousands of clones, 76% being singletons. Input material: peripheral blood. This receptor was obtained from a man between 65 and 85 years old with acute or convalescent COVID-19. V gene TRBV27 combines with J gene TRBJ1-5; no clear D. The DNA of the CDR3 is TGTGCCAGCAGTTTAACGGCTGAGGTACAGCCCCAGCATTTT. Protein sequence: CASSLTAEVQPQHF.